The entry that follows covers one TCR beta chain sequence. This specimen comes from a study of identical twins. Via MiXCR, TCRdb re-called the 5' RACE reads, giving one row per CDR3 protein. The profile shows about 100,000 distinct CDR3 sequences, under 6.5% of them singletons. Trimming cost V 7 bases and J 2 bases, with 9 bases left between them. CDR1 and CDR2 from the germline V gene are SNHLY and FYNNEI. This CDR3 is 13 amino acids long. This receptor was obtained from a woman aged 45-65 years in good health. Sequenced: memory T cells sorted from blood. The chain recombines TRBV2 with TRBJ2-1, with D hard to call. The CDR3: CASKAQTYNEQFF. The CDR3 bases are TGTGCCAGCAAGGCCCAAACCTACAATGAGCAGTTCTTC.